This TCR beta chain was documented in a study of T cell responses to AZD1222 COVID-19 vaccine. Study outcomes and limitations: Increases in Spike-specific TCR breadth and depth were seen after two AZD1222 doses. White British ancestry dominated among donors, who included more females, and clonal diversity was possibly underestimated. Spike-spanning, vaccine-associated CD4 TCRs were dominant at 160-218 and 743-854.

CDR1 SGHAT and CDR2 FQNNGV come from the germline V gene. The CDR3 covers 12 residues. The V and J ends lost 2 bases and 11 bases respectively, with 10 bases between them. Measured with immunoSEQ multiplex PCR; TCRdb has only the in-frame clones, and not every one. The sample holds roughly 120,000 clones, 75% to 90% seen once. About this clone: Its target is not known.

Both about-4-week and about-12-week second-dose recipients were combined. Material: peripheral blood, obtained 28 days after the second AZD1222 dose. The source of this sequence is an adult who received the AZD1222 COVID-19 vaccine. This chain links TRBV11-2 with TRBJ1-3; no definite D call. The CDR3 is CASSLSPWAIYF. The DNA for the CDR3 is TGTGCCAGCAGCTTAAGCCCGTGGGCCATATATTTT.